The sequence of this T cell receptor (beta chain) was determined in a study of T cells in Graves' hyperthyroidism and ophthalmopathy (dated by TCRdb to between 2019 and 2020). Regarding the study in general: Peripheral blood samples were taken at the time of initial diagnosis, prior to any treatment. After blood sampling, hyperthyroidism patients were treated with methimazole at a starting dose of 30 mg daily, and ophthalmopathy patients were treated with high-dose intravenous methylprednisolone. To identify TCR V-J signatures that set the groups apart, the researchers used a discovery cohort of about a hundred patients, made up of 40 to 45 with Graves' ophthalmopathy and about 55 with stable Graves' hyperthyroidism. The 75 to 100 discovery patients were randomly divided into training and test sets at a 7:3 ratio. The study also compared thyroid tissue and blood T-cell repertoires from a handful of Graves' hyperthyroidism patients. An independent validation cohort of under 20 hyperthyroidism patients and over 15 patients who later progressed to ophthalmopathy tested prospective prediction of ophthalmopathy. The paper describes TCR Vbeta CDR3 sequencing of more than 120 peripheral blood samples, made up of 40 to 45 ophthalmopathy patients, more than 70 hyperthyroidism patients and 17 progressor patients. Here is what the overall study found, with its caveats: In validation, progression to ophthalmopathy was predicted by the model with more than 65% sensitivity and 72% to 85% specificity, a median of 6.5 months before onset. Most expanded thyroid clonotypes (frequency above 0.001) were also detected in blood, suggesting blood repertoires may reflect thyroid immune responses. Ophthalmopathy was separated from stable hyperthyroidism by a 13 V-J signature model, with 85% to 90% sensitivity and 81% to 82% specificity obtained in cross-validation and 80%/75% obtained in testing. No statistical method was used to set the sample size in advance, and investigators knew the group allocation.

Amplification of TCR beta CDR3 regions was carried out from RNA transcripts. The first round of RT-PCR for the TCR CDR3 was performed with the HTBI primer set and the Qiagen OneStep RT-PCR kit. The libraries were constructed in a second round of multiplex PCR and then size-selected and purified. Sequencing of the libraries was done on an Illumina HiSeq2000 using paired-end 100 bp reads. In the authors' own workflow: SOAPnuke was used to process the raw data, throwing out any read that contained adapters or uncalled bases, had a mean Phred below 15, or lacked an exact constant-primer or identifier match. COPE v1.2.5 was used to merge high-quality paired reads, and clonotypes were defined as unique nucleotide sequences. Clonotypes were aligned to IMGT TRBV, TRBD and TRBJ reference segments using MiTCR v1.1. Only V-J combinations with frequency above 0.0001, covering about 99% of repertoires, were analysed. A TCS score was defined as the ratio of F50 (clonal expansion) to E x V (chaos), with BLOSUM62-based TCRdist applied between CDR3 peptides within each V-J. Welch's t-statistics and random forest reduced just over 500 V-J features to about 13, which were used in a naive Bayes classifier (R e1071). Starting from the raw public reads, TCRdb applied fastp trimming at Q25, assembled clones with MiXCR and retained in-frame beta chains. Duplicate CDR3 protein sequences are folded into a single record with the most common DNA and genes. TCRdb's processing, not the authors', yielded these V and J calls. The sample includes approximately 400,000 distinct CDR3 sequences, with about a sixth observed a single time. The top ten hold approximately 30% of the sample.

Trimming removed 0 bases from V and 1 base from J, leaving 9 bases between the germline ends. The CDR3 goes from the cysteine to the phenylalanine over 15 residues. The retained sequence is limited to the CDR3, 45 bases, with the frame set at the first base. Via the germline V gene (reference sequence), CDR1 is LNHNV and CDR2 YYDKDF. Hyperthyroidism patients were newly diagnosed, had a disease duration of under 2 months, and were aged 18 to 65 years. Exclusion was applied to patients with uncontrolled infections, other autoimmune diseases, pregnancy or lactation. Diagnoses were based on clinical symptoms, serum thyroxine and TRAb, thyroid ultrasound and orbital computed tomography. Blood from progressor patients was drawn when they were first diagnosed with hyperthyroidism, before any ophthalmopathy symptoms appeared. PBMCs were isolated from roughly 10 ml of fresh peripheral blood by Ficoll-Paque density gradient centrifugation. Progressor patients were first diagnosed with Graves' hyperthyroidism and then developed ophthalmopathy during follow-up. Total RNA was extracted with Trizol reagent, and quality was checked on an Agilent 2100 Bioanalyzer.

As to this clonotype: Its antigen is unknown. It has no much larger one-base neighbor in the sample; base qualities were not kept.

The specimen was blood. The sequence is built from TRBV15 and TRBJ2-5; no D gene is confidently identified. This TCR derives from a woman younger than 30 with Graves' hyperthyroidism that later progressed to Graves' ophthalmopathy. The sequence in DNA is TGTGCCACCAGCAGAGATAGGGCCTTCCAAGAGACCCAGTACTTC. The translation is CATSRDRAFQETQYF.